Listed below are T cell receptor beta chains from one sample, sequenced in a study of CD8 T cells in ankylosing spondylitis. MiXCR was run by TCRdb on the 5' RACE reads, yielding one entry per CDR3 protein. The sample holds around 130,000 distinct CDR3 sequences, 7% seen once. Sequenced input: blood, either unsorted or a sorted T cell fraction (not recorded which). The receptors derive from a male donor with ankylosing spondylitis or in good health (not recorded which). CDR3s include the opening cysteine and the closing phenylalanine or tryptophan. Each record gives: D gene, V gene, J gene, clone size, CDR3 protein, CDR3 DNA. A D gene is named only where the DNA matches it firmly. Clone size is not always given. Where it is, it says once, few, many or a class for expanded clones.

NA	TRBV7-8	TRBJ1-1	many	CASAGVGRSTEAFF	TGTGCCAGCGCGGGCGTGGGGCGCAGTACTGAAGCTTTCTTT
NA	TRBV5-5	TRBJ1-1	many	CASSNSGTQNTEAFF	TGTGCCAGCAGCAACAGTGGGACACAGAACACTGAAGCTTTCTTT
NA	TRBV5-5	TRBJ2-7	many	CASSLQSAYEQYF	TGTGCCAGCAGCTTGCAATCCGCCTACGAGCAGTACTTC
NA	TRBV20-1	TRBJ2-3	many	CSAPKVVGTQYF	TGCAGTGCTCCTAAGGTAGTGGGGACGCAGTATTTT
NA	TRBV9	TRBJ1-4	many	CASSGRALSEKLFF	TGTGCCAGCAGCGGGAGAGCACTTTCCGAAAAACTGTTTTTT
NA	TRBV9	TRBJ2-4	many	CASSVKESNIQYF	TGTGCCAGCAGCGTAAAAGAGTCTAACATTCAGTACTTC
NA	TRBV20-1	TRBJ2-1	many	CSATNNEQFF	TGCAGTGCAACTAACAATGAGCAGTTCTTC
NA	TRBV28	TRBJ2-3	NA	CASSPPDGLTDTQYF	TGTGCCAGCAGTCCCCCGGACGGCCTCACAGATACGCAGTATTTT
TRBD1	TRBV2	TRBJ2-5	many	CASSRDRNQETQYF	TGTGCCAGCAGCCGGGACAGAAATCAAGAGACCCAGTACTTC
NA	TRBV7-2	TRBJ2-4	many	CASSLLGHAAKNIQYF	TGTGCCAGCAGCCTCCTGGGGCACGCAGCCAAAAACATTCAGTACTTC
NA	TRBV12-3/TRBV12-4	TRBJ2-7	many	CASSPMGPGRREQYF	TGTGCCAGCAGTCCCATGGGGCCCGGTAGAAGAGAGCAGTACTTC
NA	TRBV12-3/TRBV12-4	TRBJ2-3	few	CASSLGGQRTQYF	TGTGCCAGCAGTTTAGGGGGGCAGAGGACGCAGTATTTT
NA	TRBV20-1	TRBJ1-4	many	CSAKWRVNSEKLFF	TGCAGTGCAAAGTGGAGGGTAAATAGTGAAAAACTGTTTTTT
NA	TRBV12-3/TRBV12-4	TRBJ2-3	many	CASSPKGGDTQYF	TGTGCCAGCAGTCCTAAGGGGGGAGATACGCAGTATTTT
TRBD2	TRBV28	TRBJ2-1	NA	CASSASMGLAGGPGYEQFF	TGTGCCAGCAGTGCCTCAATGGGACTAGCGGGAGGGCCGGGGTATGAGCAGTTCTTC
TRBD2	TRBV11-2	TRBJ2-2	many	CASSYSSGGNTGELFF	TGTGCCAGCAGCTACTCTAGCGGGGGAAACACCGGGGAGCTGTTTTTT
NA	TRBV28	TRBJ1-1	few	CASSLAPVNTEAFF	TGTGCCAGCAGTTTAGCCCCAGTGAACACTGAAGCTTTCTTT
TRBD1	TRBV11-2	TRBJ1-1	many	CASSLSSFGTGINTEAFF	TGTGCCAGCAGCTTGAGTTCCTTCGGGACAGGGATTAACACTGAAGCTTTCTTT
NA	TRBV20-1	TRBJ2-1	many	CSARDGAGWGDEQFF	TGCAGTGCTAGAGATGGGGCAGGTTGGGGGGATGAGCAGTTCTTC
TRBD1	TRBV27	TRBJ1-5	many	CASSLLGTDGRAYSNQPQHF	TGTGCCAGCAGTTTATTGGGGACAGACGGACGTGCATATAGCAATCAGCCCCAGCATTTT
NA	TRBV5-1	TRBJ2-1	NA	CASRPPSGGTYNEQFF	TGCGCCAGCAGACCCCCCTCCGGGGGCACCTACAATGAGCAGTTCTTC
NA	TRBV2	TRBJ2-3	many	CASSEGISTDTQYF	TGTGCCAGCAGTGAAGGGATTAGCACAGATACGCAGTATTTT
NA	TRBV10-3	TRBJ1-2	many	CAISESPGTFYGYTF	TGTGCCATCAGTGAGTCACCGGGGACCTTCTATGGCTACACCTTC
NA	TRBV7-2	TRBJ2-7	NA	CASSWGVGQTSEQYF	TGTGCCAGCAGCTGGGGTGTAGGCCAGACTTCCGAGCAGTACTTC
NA	TRBV20-1	TRBJ2-5	many	CSASLEGRETQYF	TGCAGTGCTAGTCTCGAGGGTAGAGAGACCCAGTACTTC
TRBD1	TRBV28	TRBJ2-7	many	CASSRDRGLYEQYF	TGTGCCAGCAGTAGGGACAGGGGGCTCTACGAGCAGTACTTC
NA	TRBV10-1	TRBJ2-2	many	CASSEVRGNTGELFF	TGCGCCAGCAGTGAAGTCAGGGGTAACACCGGGGAGCTGTTTTTT
TRBD2	TRBV12-3/TRBV12-4	TRBJ2-1	many	CASSLQGSGGTSYNEQFF	TGTGCCAGCAGTCTGCAGGGGAGCGGGGGGACGTCCTACAATGAGCAGTTCTTC
NA	TRBV7-2	TRBJ1-6	many	CASSLQGPLSPLHF	TGTGCCAGCAGCCTACAGGGTCCCCTTTCACCCCTCCACTTT
TRBD2	TRBV7-9	TRBJ2-3	many	CASSSVSGGMADTQYF	TGTGCCAGCAGCTCCGTTAGCGGGGGGATGGCAGATACGCAGTATTTT
NA	TRBV12-3/TRBV12-4	TRBJ1-1	many	CASSFTQLEAFF	TGTGCCAGCAGTTTCACCCAGCTTGAAGCTTTCTTT
TRBD1	TRBV3-1	TRBJ1-1	many	CASSPPGGGGSTEAFF	TGTGCCAGCAGCCCACCAGGGGGCGGGGGGTCCACTGAAGCTTTCTTT
NA	TRBV6-6	TRBJ2-5	many	CASRGYVQETQYF	TGTGCCAGCAGGGGGTACGTCCAAGAGACCCAGTACTTC
NA	TRBV6-5	TRBJ1-3	NA	CASSSPGGKAGNTIYF	TGTGCCAGCAGTTCCCCTGGGGGAAAGGCAGGAAACACCATATATTTT
NA	TRBV5-1	TRBJ2-2	many	CASSLVLLGETGELFF	TGCGCCAGCAGCTTGGTCCTCTTAGGGGAGACCGGGGAGCTGTTTTTT
TRBD2	TRBV7-9	TRBJ2-3	many	CASSSGLVIPDTQYF	TGTGCCAGCAGCTCTGGACTAGTGATCCCAGATACGCAGTATTTT
NA	TRBV3-1	TRBJ2-5	many	CASSQLFSEPKTQYF	TGTGCCAGCAGCCAACTCTTTAGCGAGCCAAAGACCCAGTACTTC
NA	TRBV20-1	TRBJ2-3	many	CSAPQGSDTQYF	TGCAGTGCACCCCAGGGATCAGATACGCAGTATTTT
TRBD1	TRBV7-9	TRBJ1-6	many	CASSYSGRGNNSPLHF	TGTGCCAGCAGCTATAGCGGCAGGGGGAATAATTCACCCCTCCACTTT
NA	TRBV20-1	TRBJ1-5	few	CSAREGGANQPQHF	TGCAGTGCTAGAGAAGGAGGGGCGAATCAGCCCCAGCATTTT
TRBD1	TRBV7-8	TRBJ2-7	many	CASSLEGDRYSYEQYF	TGTGCCAGCAGCTTAGAGGGGGACAGATATTCCTACGAGCAGTACTTC
TRBD2	TRBV14	TRBJ2-3	many	CASSQIRGGQSDTQYF	TGTGCCAGCAGCCAGATACGGGGGGGCCAATCAGATACGCAGTATTTT
NA	TRBV29-1	TRBJ1-1	many	CSVSGQTNTEAFF	TGCAGCGTCTCCGGGCAGACGAACACTGAAGCTTTCTTT